What follows are 16 T cell receptor beta chains derived from one specimen sequenced in a study of blood T cell repertoires in COVID-19. Data came from immunoSEQ multiplex PCR; TCRdb stores just in-frame clones and leaves some out. The sample carries a few hundred thousand clones, 80% to 90% recorded once. Source material: PBMCs or T cells enriched from blood (not recorded which). The receptor set was obtained from a man younger than 45 who had recovered from COVID-19.

The V and J genes are TRBV7-2 and TRBJ1-5; 9 bases match TRBD1. This CDR3 contains 17 residues. CDR1 and CDR2 (germline): SGHTA, FQGNSA. V lost 5 bases to trimming and J lost 0 bases; unmatched junction nucleotides: 8. CDR3 sequence (DNA): TGTGCCAGCAGCCCAGGACAGGGGTATTCTAGCAATCAGCCCCAGCATTTT. It encodes CASSPGQGYSSNQPQHF.

This clone showed up just once. This chain joins TRBV21-1 and TRBJ2-7; the table's D call of TRBD1 was not tested on the DNA. TRBV21-1 is recorded as a pseudogene. The CDR3 is 15 residues long. CDR3 DNA sequence: TGTGCCAGCAGCAAATCCATGAAGGCAGGGTTCGAGCAGTACTTC. Its translation: CASSKSMKAGFEQYF.

This clone was observed once. This chain joins TRBV5-4 and TRBJ1-1, with no clear D. This CDR3 spans 12 amino acids. Germline assignment: CDR1 SGHNT and CDR2 YYREEE (reference sequence). Trimming pared 4 bases from V and 3 bases from J, leaving 7 bases between. CDR3 nucleotides: TGTGCCAGCAGCGACACCTACACTGAAGCTTTCTTT. Translation: CASSDTYTEAFF. Filled out from reference TRBV5-4 and TRBJ1-1, the complete variable domain reads ETGVTQSPTHLIKTRGQQVTLRCSSQSGHNTVSWYQQALGQGPQFIFQYYREEENGRGNFPPRFSGLQFPNYSSELNVNALELDDSALYLCASSDTYTEAFFGQGTRLTVV.

J is TRBJ2-7 and V is TRBV5-1, with D tentatively TRBD1 (5 bases). The germline CDR1 and CDR2 sequences are SGHRS and YFSETQ. The CDR3 is 15 amino acids. Trimming removed 0 bases from V and 3 bases from J, with 13 bases in between. CDR3 bases: TGCGCCAGCAGCTTGGAGCCAGGGCCGGGCTACGAGCAGTACTTC. Residues: CASSLEPGPGYEQYF.

On this clone itself: Other DNA sequences in this sample translate to the same CDR3. The chain's CDR3 is CASSEGQGLGGYTF. The CDR3 DNA reads as TGTGCCAGCAGTGAAGGACAGGGGTTGGGGGGCTACACCTTC. The rearrangement joins TRBV2 to TRBJ1-2, with TRBD1 matching over 8 bases. J lost 8 bases, V lost 1 base, and 6 bases had no gene match. From germline, CDR1 is SNHLY and CDR2 FYNNEI. CDR3 length equals 14 residues.

V is TRBV11-1 and J is TRBJ1-1; the D is unclear. The germline V gene has CDR1 SGHAT and CDR2 FQDESV (reference sequence). The CDR3 is 12 residues long. The germline V and J ends were trimmed by 3 bases and 4 bases, with 6 bases remaining between them. The chain's CDR3 is CASSFVPTEAFF. In DNA form, the CDR3 reads TGTGCCAGCAGCTTCGTCCCCACTGAAGCTTTCTTT.

V is TRBV18 and J is TRBJ1-6; D uncertain. The germline V and J ends were trimmed by 0 bases and 3 bases, with 9 bases remaining between them. The CDR3 is made up of 16 amino acids. Germline V gene data show CDR1 as KGHSH and CDR2 as LQKENI. This CDR3 reads CASSPPSSNYNSPLHF. The CDR3, as DNA: TGTGCCAGCTCACCACCTTCGAGCAACTATAATTCACCCCTCCACTTT. Full variable domain (outside the CDR3, taken from reference TRBV18 and TRBJ1-6): NAGVMQNPRHLVRRRGQEARLRCSPMKGHSHVYWYRQLPEEGLKFMVYLQKENIIDESGMPKERFSAEFPKEGPSILRIQQVVRGDSAAYFCASSPPSSNYNSPLHFGNGTRLTVT.

The rearrangement joins TRBV1 to TRBJ2-5; the table's TRBD2 call for D was not verified on the DNA. TRBV1 is a pseudogene. The CDR3 spans 17 residues. This chain's CDR3 is CTSTPSKGLGFDETQYF. DNA of the CDR3: TGCACCAGCACACCGTCAAAGGGACTAGGGTTCGATGAGACCCAGTACTTC.

V and J are TRBV27 and TRBJ2-1, with TRBD2 matching over 9 bases. Losses at the gene ends were 10 bases for V and 7 bases for J; bases not matched to a gene: 8. CDR3 length: 13 amino acids. Germline V gene data show CDR1 as MNHEY and CDR2 as SMNVEV (reference sequence). This CDR3 is CATRAGGRNEQFF. The CDR3 region has the DNA TGTGCCACCCGGGCGGGGGGGCGGAATGAGCAGTTCTTC.

The genes are TRBV5-4 and TRBJ2-3, with TRBD2 as a possible D gene (6 bases). This CDR3 spans 15 amino acids. Germline loops: CDR1 SGHNT, CDR2 YYREEE (reference sequence). V lost 1 base and J 0 bases, leaving 9 bases between the germline ends. CDR3 sequence: CASSLPGRSTDTQYF. DNA of the CDR3: TGTGCCAGCAGCTTGCCAGGGAGGAGCACAGATACGCAGTATTTT.

This chain links TRBV6-5 with TRBJ2-1, with 11 bases aligning to TRBD1. Trimming at V came to 6 bases and at J to 5 bases, leaving 6 bases not matched to a gene. Germline assignment: CDR1 MNHEY and CDR2 SVGAGI. The length of the CDR3 is 15 residues. This CDR3 reads CASRSPGQGDNEQFF. The CDR3 DNA reads TGTGCCAGCAGATCTCCGGGACAGGGGGACAATGAGCAGTTCTTC.

This chain links TRBV11-2 with TRBJ1-2; D ambiguous. V was pared by 0 bases and J by 0 bases, with 11 bases between. The CDR3 loop spans 16 amino acids. Per germline, CDR1 SGHAT and CDR2 FQNNGV. CDR3 in amino acids: CASSLDPGNPNYGYTF. The CDR3 coding sequence is TGTGCCAGCAGCTTAGATCCGGGAAACCCTAACTATGGCTACACCTTC. The full variable domain, its missing parts supplied by reference TRBV11-2 and TRBJ1-2, is EAGVAQSPRYKIIEKRQSVAFWCNPISGHATLYWYQQILGQGPKLLIQFQNNGVVDDSQLPKDRFSAERLKGVDSTLKIQPAKLEDSAVYLCASSLDPGNPNYGYTFGSGTRLTVV.

V is TRBV27 and J is TRBJ1-1, with D possibly TRBD1 on 5 matching bases. Germline assignment: CDR1 MNHEY and CDR2 SMNVEV (reference sequence). CDR3 length: 15 amino acids. Deletions cut 4 bases from V and 7 bases from J, with 19 bases between. CDR3 sequence: CASSSSPGETGEAFF. The CDR3, as DNA: TGTGCCAGCAGTTCGTCACCGGGGGAAACGGGTGAAGCTTTCTTT.

The rearrangement links TRBV5-1 to TRBJ1-6; D possibly corresponds to TRBD1 (6 bases). The germline CDR1 and CDR2 sequences are SGHRS and YFSETQ. The V gene lost 0 bases and the J gene lost 5 bases, with 12 bases spanning the gap. The CDR3 runs 16 residues. The CDR3 DNA follows: TGCGCCAGCAGCTTGGATTGGGCAGGGGATAATTCACCCCTCCACTTT. Amino acids: CASSLDWAGDNSPLHF.

This clone occurred many times. The chain carries TRBV19 and TRBJ1-2, with 7 bases that match TRBD1. The CDR3 runs to 14 residues. V lost 4 bases, J lost 2 bases, and 4 bases stayed unmatched. Germline assignment: CDR1 LNHDA and CDR2 SQIVND (reference sequence). The DNA of the CDR3 is TGTGCCAGTAGTAGGGACAGATCAAACTATGGCTACACCTTC. Its translation: CASSRDRSNYGYTF.

The chain employs TRBV28 and TRBJ1-2, with a possible D match to TRBD1 (6 bases). This CDR3 contains 12 residues. V lost 3 bases and J lost 7, with 9 bases in between. Germline assignment: CDR1 MDHEN and CDR2 SYDVKM. CDR3 sequence (DNA): TGTGCCAGCAGTTTTTTGGGGGCTGGCTACACCTTC. Translation gives CASSFLGAGYTF.